The 16 T cell receptor beta chains below come from one sample, sequenced in a study of blood T cell repertoires in COVID-19. This table comes from immunoSEQ multiplex PCR, and its TCRdb copy is limited to in-frame clones, with some not included. The repertoire holds about 49,000 clones, with 60% to 80% as singletons. Sequences were obtained from peripheral blood. The origin of the receptors is a man between 65 and 80 years old with active or convalescent COVID-19.

This clone has a count of ten or more. The CDR3 nucleotides are TGTGCCAGCAGTTTAAGCGTCCATGAGCAGTTCTTC. Its translation: CASSLSVHEQFF. This chain uses TRBV12-3 or TRBV12-4 with TRBJ2-1; no firm D call. The V end was cut by 2 bases, the J end by 8 bases, with 7 bases between. The CDR3 extends over 12 amino acids.

The chain joins TRBV29-1 to TRBJ2-7, with D perhaps TRBD1 (5 bases). The CDR3 totals 14 residues. Germline loops: CDR1 SQVTM, CDR2 ANQGSEA. V shed 0 bases and J shed 5 bases, with 14 bases lying between them. The CDR3 bases are TGCAGCGTTGAAGAGGGCAGGGCAGGGCACGAGCAGTACTTC. As protein: CSVEEGRAGHEQYF.

This chain links TRBV5-1 with TRBJ1-2; TRBD1 matches at 9 bases. This CDR3 comprises 14 residues. From germline, CDR1 is SGHRS and CDR2 YFSETQ. The ends lost 4 bases at V and 4 bases at J; junction bases unmatched: 5. The DNA for the CDR3 is TGCGCCAGCAGCGACAGACAGGGGGGCTATGGCTACACCTTC. It codes for CASSDRQGGYGYTF.

The rearrangement joins TRBV28 to TRBJ2-7, with 10 nucleotides matching TRBD1. V lost 2 bases and J lost 2; bases outside the gene matches: 3. The germline V gene has CDR1 MDHEN and CDR2 SYDVKM. This CDR3 spans 15 amino acids. This CDR3 reads CASSLGTGVTYEQYF. CDR3 coding DNA: TGTGCCAGCAGTTTAGGGACAGGGGTCACCTACGAGCAGTACTTC.

This chain links TRBV19 with TRBJ1-5, with a tentative D call TRBD1 (6 bases). This CDR3 has 15 residues. V gave up 5 bases and J gave up 0 bases, with 11 bases separating them. The germline V gene has CDR1 LNHDA and CDR2 SQIVND (reference sequence). The CDR3 sequence: CASSSGTNSNQPQHF. The CDR3 DNA reads TGTGCCAGTAGTTCCGGGACAAATAGCAATCAGCCCCAGCATTTT.

A few counts support this clone. The chain is built from TRBV5-6 and TRBJ1-4; 9 positions match TRBD1. The J segment lost 8 bases and the V segment lost 0 bases, leaving 5 bases of the junction unmatched. CDR1 is SGHDT, CDR2 YYEEEE, per germline. This CDR3 spans 15 amino acids. This chain's CDR3 is CASSLAWTGDEKLFF. The CDR3 DNA reads TGTGCCAGCAGCTTGGCCTGGACAGGGGACGAAAAACTGTTTTTT.

V and J are TRBV6-2 or TRBV6-3 and TRBJ1-2, with 9 bases identical to TRBD1. The junction had 1 base not matched to a gene; V was cut back by 0 bases and J by 2 bases. The CDR3 contains 15 residues. Germline assignment: CDR1 MNHEY and CDR2 SVGEGT. This CDR3 reads CASSYSGTGNYGYTF. CDR3 DNA: TGTGCCAGCAGTTACTCGGGGACAGGGAACTATGGCTACACCTTC.

The chain combines TRBV10-3 with TRBJ1-1; TRBD1 is a possible D gene (6 bases). V was trimmed by 0 bases and J by 5 bases, leaving 10 bases between them. The CDR3 consists of 14 residues. Germline V gene lookup returns CDR1 ENHRY and CDR2 SYGVKD. The CDR3 DNA reads TGTGCCATCAGTGAGTCTGAGGGGGGGACTGAAGCTTTCTTT. It yields the protein CAISESEGGTEAFF.

V is TRBV24-1 and J is TRBJ2-1, with 11 bases identical to TRBD2. CDR1 is KGHDR and CDR2 is SFDVKD in the germline V gene. Unmatched junction bases numbered 5, after V lost 4 bases and J lost 4 bases. The CDR3 has 16 residues. The CDR3 bases are TGTGCCACCAGTGACGCACTAGCGGGGGCTTACAATGAGCAGTTCTTC. Its translation: CATSDALAGAYNEQFF.

The chain has TRBV7-2 and TRBJ1-5; TRBD1 might be the D (6 bases). From germline, CDR1 is SGHTA and CDR2 FQGNSA. Deletions cut 2 bases from V and 4 bases from J, with 6 bases between. CDR3 length: 13 residues. The CDR3 sequence: CASSLQGNQPQHF. For the CDR3, the DNA is TGTGCCAGCAGCTTACAGGGGAATCAGCCCCAGCATTTT.

V and J are TRBV7-2 and TRBJ2-2; unclear D gene. Trimming removed 5 bases from V and 1 base from J, with 14 bases in between. The CDR3 loop spans 16 amino acids. Germline V gene sequence: CDR1 SGHTA, CDR2 FQGNSA. The DNA for the CDR3 is TGTGCCAGCAGCCCAGACTCCATGCTGAACACCGGGGAGCTGTTTTTT. Residues: CASSPDSMLNTGELFF.

V gene TRBV6-5 combines with J gene TRBJ2-1; a weak D match, TRBD1 (6 bases). The CDR3 runs to 15 residues. Germline CDR1 and CDR2: MNHEY and SVGAGI. V lost 5 bases, J lost 2 bases, and 13 bases lay in between. CDR3 residues: CASSRSQGPYNEQFF. For the CDR3, the DNA is TGTGCCAGCAGTAGATCACAGGGCCCCTACAATGAGCAGTTCTTC.

The J gene is TRBJ1-2, the V gene TRBV10-3; D gene unclear. The CDR3 extends over 14 amino acids. From germline, CDR1 is ENHRY and CDR2 SYGVKD. The ends were cut back, 4 bases at V and 0 bases at J, with 9 bases in the middle. The CDR3 DNA reads TGTGCCATCAGTGCCGACGGGACTAACTATGGCTACACCTTC. This translates into CAISADGTNYGYTF.

The chain joins TRBV11-2 to TRBJ2-1, with D possibly being TRBD1 (6 bases). Germline lookup yields CDR1 SGHAT and CDR2 FQNNGV. V was pared by 6 bases and J by 6 bases, with 15 bases between. The CDR3 is 14 amino acids. The CDR3 protein is CASRLQGSPNEQFF. CDR3 bases: TGTGCCAGCAGATTACAGGGATCCCCCAATGAGCAGTTCTTC.

The chain recombines TRBV27 with TRBJ1-6; tentatively, D is TRBD1 (5 bases). Trimming left V 0 bases short and J 10 bases short, with 13 bases between. Germline V lookup: CDR1 MNHEY, CDR2 SMNVEV (reference sequence). The CDR3 consists of 15 residues. The CDR3 loop reads CASSLSGIGGSPLHF. CDR3 nucleotides: TGTGCCAGCAGTTTATCGGGGATTGGGGGGTCACCCCTCCACTTT.

The CDR3 loop is CASSPLVRGNTGELFF. CDR3 bases: TGTGCCAGCAGCCCCCTGGTCAGGGGGAACACCGGGGAGCTGTTTTTT. The chain carries TRBV7-3 and TRBJ2-2; perhaps TRBD1 as D (6 bases). V was cut by 5 bases and J by 1 base, with 14 bases left in between. The germline V gene encodes CDR1 SGHTA and CDR2 FQGTGA. The CDR3 is 16 residues long.